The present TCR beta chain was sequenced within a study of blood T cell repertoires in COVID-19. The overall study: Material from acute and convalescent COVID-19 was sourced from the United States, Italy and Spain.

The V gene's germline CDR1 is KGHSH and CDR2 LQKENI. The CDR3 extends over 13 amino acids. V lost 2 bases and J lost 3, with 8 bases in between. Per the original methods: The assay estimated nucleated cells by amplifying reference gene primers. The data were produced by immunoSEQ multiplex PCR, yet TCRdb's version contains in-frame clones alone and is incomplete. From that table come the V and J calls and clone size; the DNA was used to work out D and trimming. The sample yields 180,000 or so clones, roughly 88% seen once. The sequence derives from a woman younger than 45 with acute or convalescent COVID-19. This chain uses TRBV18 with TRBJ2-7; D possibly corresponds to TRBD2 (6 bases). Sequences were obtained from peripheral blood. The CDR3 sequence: CASSPGGDYEQYF. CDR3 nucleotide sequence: TGTGCCAGCTCACCAGGCGGGGACTACGAGCAGTACTTC.